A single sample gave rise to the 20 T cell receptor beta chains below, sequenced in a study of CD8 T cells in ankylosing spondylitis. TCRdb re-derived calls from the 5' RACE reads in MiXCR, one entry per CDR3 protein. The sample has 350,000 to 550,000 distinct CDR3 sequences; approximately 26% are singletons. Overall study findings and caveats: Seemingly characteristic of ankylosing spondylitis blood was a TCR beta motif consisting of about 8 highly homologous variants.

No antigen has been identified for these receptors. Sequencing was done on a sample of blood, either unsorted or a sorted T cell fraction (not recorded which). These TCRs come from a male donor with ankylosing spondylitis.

Here the CDR3 DNA reads TGTGCCAGCAGTTTCGTTGCTGGACGGGCGAACACTGAAGCTTTCTTT. It codes for CASSFVAGRANTEAFF. The chain joins TRBV12-3 or TRBV12-4 to TRBJ1-1; D unclear. The CDR3 runs to 16 residues. V shed 3 bases and J shed 1 base, with 15 bases lying between them.

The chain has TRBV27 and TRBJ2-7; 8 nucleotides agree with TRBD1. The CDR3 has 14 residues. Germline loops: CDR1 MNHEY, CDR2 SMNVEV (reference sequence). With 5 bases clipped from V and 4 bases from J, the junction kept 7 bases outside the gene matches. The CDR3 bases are TGTGCCAGCAGTACCCGGACAGGGAATTACGAGCAGTACTTC. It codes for CASSTRTGNYEQYF.

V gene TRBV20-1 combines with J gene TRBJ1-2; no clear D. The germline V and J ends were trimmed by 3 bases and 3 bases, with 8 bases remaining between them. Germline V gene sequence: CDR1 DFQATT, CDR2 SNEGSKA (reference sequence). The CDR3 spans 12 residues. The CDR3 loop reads CSASRVYYGYTF. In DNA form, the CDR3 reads TGCAGTGCTAGTAGGGTTTACTATGGCTACACCTTC.

The CDR3 DNA sequence: TGTGCCAGCAGCGCGGGGTACGGGGGAGAGGAAGGTGAGCAGTTCTTC. Its protein product is CASSAGYGGEEGEQFF. The chain is built from TRBV9 and TRBJ2-1, with D possibly matching TRBD2 (6 bases). V was pared by 3 bases and J by 9 bases, with 22 bases between. The CDR3 consists of 16 residues. Per the germline V gene, CDR1 is SGDLS and CDR2 is YYNGEE.

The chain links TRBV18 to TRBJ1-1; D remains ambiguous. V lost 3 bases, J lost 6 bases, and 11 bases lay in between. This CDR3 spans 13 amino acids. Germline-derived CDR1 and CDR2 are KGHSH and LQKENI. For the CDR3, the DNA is TGTGCCAGCTCACCTCGTGGCCGGTCTGAAGCTTTCTTT. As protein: CASSPRGRSEAFF.

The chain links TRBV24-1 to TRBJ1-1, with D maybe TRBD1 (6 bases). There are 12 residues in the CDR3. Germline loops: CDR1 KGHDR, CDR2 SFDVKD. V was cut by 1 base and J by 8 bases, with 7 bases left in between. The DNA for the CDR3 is TGTGCCACCAGTGATTTTACAGGGGAAGCTTTCTTT. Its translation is CATSDFTGEAFF.

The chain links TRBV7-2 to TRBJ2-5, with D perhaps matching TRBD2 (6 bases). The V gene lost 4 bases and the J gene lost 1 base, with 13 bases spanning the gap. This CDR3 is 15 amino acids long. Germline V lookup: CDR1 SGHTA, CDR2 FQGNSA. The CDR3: CASSWGGGGQETQYF. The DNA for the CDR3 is TGTGCCAGCAGCTGGGGAGGCGGCGGCCAAGAGACCCAGTACTTC.

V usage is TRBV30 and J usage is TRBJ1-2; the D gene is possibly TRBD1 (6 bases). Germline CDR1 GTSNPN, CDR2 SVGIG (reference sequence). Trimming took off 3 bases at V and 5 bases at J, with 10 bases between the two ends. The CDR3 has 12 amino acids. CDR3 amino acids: CAWRSRGYGYTF. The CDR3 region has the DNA TGTGCCTGGAGATCAAGGGGGTATGGCTACACCTTC.

CDR3 sequence (DNA): TGCAGTGCTAGGAATAGGGAACGAAGTAGTTCACCCCTCCACTTT. Protein: CSARNRERSSSPLHF. This chain links TRBV20-1 with TRBJ1-6; D gene ambiguous. The length of the CDR3 is 15 residues. Between the trimmed V and J ends, which lost 3 bases and 9 bases, there was a span of 18 bases. Germline V lookup: CDR1 DFQATT, CDR2 SNEGSKA (reference sequence).

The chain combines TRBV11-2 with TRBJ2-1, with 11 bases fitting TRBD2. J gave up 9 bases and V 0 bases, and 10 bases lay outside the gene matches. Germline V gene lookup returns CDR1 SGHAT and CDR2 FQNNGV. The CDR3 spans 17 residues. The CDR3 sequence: CASSLESPGLAAIEQFF. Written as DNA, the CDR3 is TGTGCCAGCAGCTTAGAATCCCCGGGACTAGCGGCGATTGAGCAGTTCTTC.

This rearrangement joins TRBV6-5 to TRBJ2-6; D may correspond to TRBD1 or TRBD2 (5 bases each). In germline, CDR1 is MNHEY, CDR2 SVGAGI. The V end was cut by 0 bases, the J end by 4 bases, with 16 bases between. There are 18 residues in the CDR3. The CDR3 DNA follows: TGTGCCAGCAGTTACTCGAGGGTCAGGGCCTCAGGGGCCAACGTCCTGACTTTC. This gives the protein CASSYSRVRASGANVLTF.

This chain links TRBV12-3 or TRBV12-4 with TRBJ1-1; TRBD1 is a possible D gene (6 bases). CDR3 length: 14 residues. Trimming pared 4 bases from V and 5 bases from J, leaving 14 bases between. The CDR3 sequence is CASSYNTGRTEAFF. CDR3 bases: TGTGCCAGCAGTTATAATACAGGGCGGACTGAAGCTTTCTTT.

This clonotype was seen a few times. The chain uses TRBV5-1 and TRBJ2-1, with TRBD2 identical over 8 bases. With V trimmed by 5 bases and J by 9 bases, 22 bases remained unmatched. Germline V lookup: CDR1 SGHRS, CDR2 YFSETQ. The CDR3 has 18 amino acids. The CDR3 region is CASRPRFGEAGVLGEQFF. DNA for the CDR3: TGCGCCAGCAGGCCCCGGTTTGGGGAAGCGGGAGTACTGGGTGAGCAGTTCTTC.

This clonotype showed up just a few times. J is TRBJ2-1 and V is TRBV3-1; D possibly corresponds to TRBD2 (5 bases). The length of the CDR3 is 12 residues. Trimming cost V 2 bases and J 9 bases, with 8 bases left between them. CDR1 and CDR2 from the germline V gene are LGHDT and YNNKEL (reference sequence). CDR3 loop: CASSQREGEQFF. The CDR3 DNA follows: TGTGCCAGCAGCCAAAGAGAGGGTGAGCAGTTCTTC.

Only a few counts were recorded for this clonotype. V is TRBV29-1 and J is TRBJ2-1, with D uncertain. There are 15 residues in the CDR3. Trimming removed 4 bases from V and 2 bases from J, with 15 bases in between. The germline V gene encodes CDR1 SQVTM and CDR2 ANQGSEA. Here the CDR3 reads CSVGHFGRPYNEQFF. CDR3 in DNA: TGCAGCGTTGGACATTTCGGAAGACCCTACAATGAGCAGTTCTTC.

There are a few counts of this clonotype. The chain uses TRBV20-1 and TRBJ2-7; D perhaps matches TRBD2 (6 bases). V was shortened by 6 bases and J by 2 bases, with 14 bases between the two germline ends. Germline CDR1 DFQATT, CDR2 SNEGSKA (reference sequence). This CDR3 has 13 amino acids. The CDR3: CSAFRDSTYEQYV. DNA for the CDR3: TGCAGTGCATTCCGGGACTCCACCTACGAGCAGTACGTC.

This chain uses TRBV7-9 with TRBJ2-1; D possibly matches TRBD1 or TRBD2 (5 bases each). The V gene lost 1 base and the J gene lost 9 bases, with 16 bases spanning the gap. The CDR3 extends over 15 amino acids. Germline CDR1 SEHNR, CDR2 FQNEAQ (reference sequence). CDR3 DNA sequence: TGTGCCAGCAGCTTAGAAGTAGGGGCTAGCAGTGAGCAGTTCTTC. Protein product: CASSLEVGASSEQFF.

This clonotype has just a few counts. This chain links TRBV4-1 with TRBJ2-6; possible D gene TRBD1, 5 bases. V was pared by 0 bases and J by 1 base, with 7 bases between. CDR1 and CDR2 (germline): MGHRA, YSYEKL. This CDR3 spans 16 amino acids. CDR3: CASSQDAGSGANVLTF. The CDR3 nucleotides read TGCGCCAGCAGCCAAGATGCAGGGTCTGGGGCCAACGTCCTGACTTTC.

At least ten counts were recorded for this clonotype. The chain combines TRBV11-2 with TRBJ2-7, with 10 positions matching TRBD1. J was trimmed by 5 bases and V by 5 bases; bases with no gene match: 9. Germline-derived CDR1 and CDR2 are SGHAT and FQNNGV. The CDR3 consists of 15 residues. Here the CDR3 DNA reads TGTGCCAGCAGCATCGACAGGGGGCATTCCCACGAGCAGTACTTC. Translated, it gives CASSIDRGHSHEQYF.

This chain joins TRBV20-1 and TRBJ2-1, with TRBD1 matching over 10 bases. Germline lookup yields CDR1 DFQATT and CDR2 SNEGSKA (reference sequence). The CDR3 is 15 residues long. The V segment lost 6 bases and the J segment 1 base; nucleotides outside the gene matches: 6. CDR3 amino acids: CSARDRGQSYNEQFF. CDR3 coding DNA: TGCAGTGCCCGGGACAGGGGCCAATCCTACAATGAGCAGTTCTTC.